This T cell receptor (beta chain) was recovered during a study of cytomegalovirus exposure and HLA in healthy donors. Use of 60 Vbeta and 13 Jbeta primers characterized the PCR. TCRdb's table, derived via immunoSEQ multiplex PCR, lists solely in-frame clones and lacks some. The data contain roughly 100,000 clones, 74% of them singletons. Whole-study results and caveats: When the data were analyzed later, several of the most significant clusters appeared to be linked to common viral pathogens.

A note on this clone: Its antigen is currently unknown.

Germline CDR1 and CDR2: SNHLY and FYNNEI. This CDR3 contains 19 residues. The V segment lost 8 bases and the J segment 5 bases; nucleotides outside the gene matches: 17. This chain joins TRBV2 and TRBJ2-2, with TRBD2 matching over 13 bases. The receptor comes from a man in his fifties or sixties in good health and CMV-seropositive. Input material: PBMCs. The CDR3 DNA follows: TGTGCCAGCGGATCGGCCTACCCGGGACTAGCGGGAAGGACCGGGGAGCTGTTTTTT. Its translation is CASGSAYPGLAGRTGELFF.